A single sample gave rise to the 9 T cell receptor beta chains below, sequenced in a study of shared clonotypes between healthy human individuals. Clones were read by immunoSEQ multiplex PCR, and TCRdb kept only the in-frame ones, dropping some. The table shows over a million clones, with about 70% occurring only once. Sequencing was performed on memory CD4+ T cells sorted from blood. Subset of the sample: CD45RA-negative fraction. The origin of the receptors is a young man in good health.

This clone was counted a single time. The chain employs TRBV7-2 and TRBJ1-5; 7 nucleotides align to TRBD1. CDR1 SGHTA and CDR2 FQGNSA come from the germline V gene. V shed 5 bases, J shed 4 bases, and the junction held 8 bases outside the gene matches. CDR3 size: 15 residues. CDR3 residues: CASSLMGGQNQPQHF. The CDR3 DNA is TGTGCCAGCAGCCTAATGGGGGGACAGAATCAGCCCCAGCATTTT.

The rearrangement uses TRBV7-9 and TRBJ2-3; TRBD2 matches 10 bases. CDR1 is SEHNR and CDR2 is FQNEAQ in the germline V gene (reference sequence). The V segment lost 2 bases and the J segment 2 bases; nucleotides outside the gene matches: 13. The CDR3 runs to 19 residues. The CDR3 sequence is CASSLYPLISGRDTDTQYF. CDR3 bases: TGTGCCAGCAGCTTATACCCCCTGATAAGCGGGAGGGACACAGATACGCAGTATTTT.

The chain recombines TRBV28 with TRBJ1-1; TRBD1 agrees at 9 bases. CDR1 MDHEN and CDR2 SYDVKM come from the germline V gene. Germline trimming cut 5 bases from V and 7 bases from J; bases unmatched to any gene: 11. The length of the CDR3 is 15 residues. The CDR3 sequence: CASSLSGQGPIEAFF. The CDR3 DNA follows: TGTGCCAGCAGTCTCTCGGGACAGGGCCCAATTGAAGCTTTCTTT.

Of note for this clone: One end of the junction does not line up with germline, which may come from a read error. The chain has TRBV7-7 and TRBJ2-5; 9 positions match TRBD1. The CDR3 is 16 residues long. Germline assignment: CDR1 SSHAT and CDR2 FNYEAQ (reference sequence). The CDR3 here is CASSFGLDRGQETQYF. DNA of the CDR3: TGTGCTAGCAGCTTCGGTCTGGACAGGGGCCAAGAGACCCAGTACTTC. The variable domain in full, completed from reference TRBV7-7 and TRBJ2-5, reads GAGVSQSPRYKVTKRGQDVTLRCDPISSHATLYWYQQALGQGPEFLTYFNYEAQPDKSGLPSDRFSAERPEGSISTLTIQRTEQRDSAMYRCASSFGLDRGQETQYFGPGTRLLVL.

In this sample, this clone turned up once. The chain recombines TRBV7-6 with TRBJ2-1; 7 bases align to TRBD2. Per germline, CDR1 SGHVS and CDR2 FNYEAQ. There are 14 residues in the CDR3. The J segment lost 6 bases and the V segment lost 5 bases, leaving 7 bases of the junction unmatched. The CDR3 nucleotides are TGTGCCAGCAGCCGAGACCTAGCGGTCAATGAGCAGTTCTTC. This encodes CASSRDLAVNEQFF.

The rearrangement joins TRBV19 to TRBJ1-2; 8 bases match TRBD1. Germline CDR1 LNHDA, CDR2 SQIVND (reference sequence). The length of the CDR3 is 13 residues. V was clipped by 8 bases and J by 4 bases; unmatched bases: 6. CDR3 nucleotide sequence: TGTGCCAGTCGTCAGACAGGGGTCTATGGCTACACCTTC. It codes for CASRQTGVYGYTF.

The CDR3 loop is CSVVDRGSYNEQFF. The CDR3 region has the DNA TGCAGCGTTGTGGACAGGGGATCATACAATGAGCAGTTCTTC. The V call is TRBV29-1, the J call TRBJ2-1, with TRBD1 identical over 9 bases. V was clipped by 4 bases and J by 4 bases; unmatched bases: 5. There are 14 residues in the CDR3. Germline assignment: CDR1 SQVTM and CDR2 ANQGSEA.

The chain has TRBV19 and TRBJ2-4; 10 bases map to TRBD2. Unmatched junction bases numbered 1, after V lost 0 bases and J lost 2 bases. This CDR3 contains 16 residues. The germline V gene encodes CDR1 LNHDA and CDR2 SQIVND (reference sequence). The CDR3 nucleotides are TGTGCCAGTAGTATAGAAGCGGGGGGGACCAAAAACATTCAGTACTTC. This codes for CASSIEAGGTKNIQYF.

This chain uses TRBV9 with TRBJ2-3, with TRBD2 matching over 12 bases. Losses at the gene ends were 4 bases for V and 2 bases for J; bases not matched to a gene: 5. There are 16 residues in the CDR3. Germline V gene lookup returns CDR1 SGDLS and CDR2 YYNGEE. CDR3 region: CASSSGLAGPTDTQYF. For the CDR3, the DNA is TGTGCCAGCAGCTCCGGACTAGCGGGGCCCACAGATACGCAGTATTTT.